This TCR beta chain emerged from a study of cytomegalovirus exposure and HLA in healthy donors. Notes on the study in general: TCR beta chains associated with HLA were, in a later analysis, more clonally expanded than equally common others. The Asian-associated ancestry cluster reportedly had fewer N-insertions than the approximately 690-donor mean in a later analysis. Whilst most TCR sequences proved rare, a subset of public TCRs occurred across many donors.

This clone occurred a few times. Its antigen is undetermined. PCR used 60 Vbeta primers and 13 Jbeta primers. Assay: immunoSEQ multiplex PCR; the TCRdb copy retains only in-frame clones and omits some. The table lists 170,000 or so clones, approximately 84% of them singletons. The CDR3 extends over 14 amino acids. J lost 10 bases, V lost 1 base, and 4 bases had no gene match. Germline-derived CDR1 and CDR2 are SGHAT and FQNNGV. The sequenced material came from PBMCs. This TCR was sampled from a male donor in good health and CMV-seropositive. This rearrangement joins TRBV11-2 to TRBJ2-4; 10 bases line up with TRBD1. CDR3 in amino acids: CASSLAGTGEIQYF. DNA for the CDR3: TGTGCCAGCAGCTTAGCCGGGACAGGGGAGATTCAGTACTTC.